This is a list of T cell receptor beta chains from one sample in a study of long-term antiretroviral therapy in people with HIV. Here immunoSEQ multiplex PCR was the method, and the copy in TCRdb shows in-frame clones only, minus some. The sample includes some 48,000 clones, roughly 80% seen only once; the top ten take 2.5% to 3.5%. The sequenced sample was unsorted PBMCs, obtained 0.8 years after starting antiretroviral therapy. The receptors originated from a woman aged 18 to 35 with HIV. CDR3s include the opening cysteine and the closing phenylalanine or tryptophan.

V gene: TRBV11-3
CDR3 protein: CASSSRDRSYNEQFF

V gene: TRBV7-6
CDR3 protein: CASSLGTSVYQNIQYF

V gene: TRBV6-5
CDR3 protein: CASSGQVYEQYF

V gene: TRBV19
CDR3 protein: CASRGRDRINQPQHF

V gene: TRBV6-6
CDR3 protein: CASRTGGTDTQYF

V gene: TRBV4-3
CDR3 protein: CASSQDLFGTGELFF

V gene: TRBV18
CDR3 protein: CASSPPGWSTDTQYF

V gene: TRBV9
CDR3 protein: CASSVGDVYGYTF

V gene: TRBV7-2
CDR3 protein: CASSRDRVDQPQHF

V gene: TRBV27
CDR3 protein: CASSTLKKQYF

V gene: TRBV4-1
CDR3 protein: CASSPEGASQPQHF

V gene: TRBV6-5
CDR3 protein: CASSYSWKQETQYF

V gene: TRBV5-1
CDR3 protein: CASSLTGAPATNEKLFF